Shown below are 14 T cell receptor beta chains from a single sample sequenced in a study of Ad26.COV2.S vaccination and SARS-CoV-2 variants. Specified treatment: roughly 19 received Ad26.COV2.S at low or high dose, single or two shots; roughly five received placebo; per-sample allocation not given. Repertoires come from day 63 after the first vaccine or placebo injection. Measured with immunoSEQ multiplex PCR; TCRdb has only the in-frame clones, and not every one. The sample holds about 350,000 clones, roughly 90% seen once. The specimen comprised peripheral blood, sampled in a trial of Ad26.COV2.S vaccine versus placebo. The receptor set was obtained from a person between 18 and 60 years old who received the Ad26.COV2.S COVID-19 vaccine or a placebo.

The V gene is TRBV6-2 or TRBV6-3, the J gene TRBJ2-1, with 8 bases aligning to TRBD2. V was pared by 4 bases and J by 7 bases, with 3 bases of the junction left unmatched. Germline lookup yields CDR1 MNHEY and CDR2 SVGEGT. The CDR3 consists of 13 residues. The CDR3 DNA is TGTGCCAGCAGTTCGGGCGGGAGGAATGAGCAGTTCTTC. It is translated as CASSSGGRNEQFF.

J is TRBJ1-1 and V is TRBV7-9; D uncertain. CDR1 SEHNR and CDR2 FQNEAQ come from the germline V gene (reference sequence). V gave up 5 bases and J gave up 3 bases, with 13 bases separating them. The CDR3 contains 14 residues. The DNA for the CDR3 is TGTGCCAGCAGCCCGAAAACTACAGACACTGAAGCTTTCTTT. It encodes CASSPKTTDTEAFF. The full variable domain, with the rest looked up from reference TRBV7-9 and TRBJ1-1, is DTGVSQNPRHKITKRGQNVTFRCDPISEHNRLYWYRQTLGQGPEFLTYFQNEAQLEKSRLLSDRFSAERPKGSFSTLEIQRTEQGDSAMYLCASSPKTTDTEAFFGQGTRLTVV.

This rearrangement joins TRBV10-3 to TRBJ2-1, with D possibly matching TRBD2 (6 bases). Trimming removed 2 bases from V and 6 bases from J, with 11 bases in between. The CDR3 totals 14 residues. Looked up from germline, CDR1 is ENHRY and CDR2 is SYGVKD. CDR3 sequence: CAISETLGGNEQFF. CDR3 bases: TGTGCCATCAGTGAGACCCTCGGGGGCAATGAGCAGTTCTTC.

The genes are TRBV7-6 and TRBJ1-3; D uncertain. Germline V gives CDR1 SGHVS, CDR2 FNYEAQ. V lost 4 bases and J lost 6, with 13 bases in between. The CDR3 has 14 amino acids. The CDR3 loop reads CASSSMPLLNTIYF. The CDR3 DNA is TGTGCCAGCAGCTCCATGCCGTTGTTAAACACCATATATTTT.

This CDR3 reads CASSSTGGREKLFF. CDR3 sequence (DNA): TGTGCCAGCAGCTCGACAGGGGGCAGAGAAAAACTGTTTTTT. The chain uses TRBV5-4 and TRBJ1-4, with 10 positions matching TRBD1. This CDR3 has 14 amino acids. Germline V gives CDR1 SGHNT, CDR2 YYREEE (reference sequence). V shed 3 bases, J shed 8 bases, and the junction held 4 bases outside the gene matches. Looking up the rest from reference TRBV5-4 and TRBJ1-4 gives the full variable domain: ETGVTQSPTHLIKTRGQQVTLRCSSQSGHNTVSWYQQALGQGPQFIFQYYREEENGRGNFPPRFSGLQFPNYSSELNVNALELDDSALYLCASSSTGGREKLFFGSGTQLSVL.

In this sample, this clone turned up a few times. The CDR3 nucleotides are TGTGCCAGCAGCTTAGACACAGTAACCTACGAGCAGTACTTC. This encodes CASSLDTVTYEQYF. The chain uses TRBV11-3 and TRBJ2-7; D unclear. Germline CDR1 is SGHNT and CDR2 is YENEEA. The CDR3 is made up of 14 amino acids. Deletions cut 0 bases from V and 2 bases from J, with 8 bases between.

The count of this clone is one. J is TRBJ2-7 and V is TRBV27, with 8 bases fitting TRBD2. V lost 2 bases and J lost 5; bases outside the gene matches: 2. Germline V gives CDR1 MNHEY, CDR2 SMNVEV (reference sequence). This CDR3 comprises 13 residues. Written as DNA, the CDR3 is TGTGCCAGCAGTTTACCAGCGGGAGACGAGCAGTACTTC. It translates to CASSLPAGDEQYF.

V and J are TRBV3-1 (or the pseudogene TRBV3-2) and TRBJ1-2; the match to TRBD1 covers 10 bases. The CDR3 is made up of 15 amino acids. Per the germline V gene, CDR1 is LGHDT and CDR2 is YNNKEL (reference sequence). V shed 4 bases, J shed 2 bases, and the junction held 4 bases outside the gene matches. CDR3 coding DNA: TGTGCCAGCAGCCTTCTGGGACAGGGGAACTATGGCTACACCTTC. It specifies CASSLLGQGNYGYTF.

Concerning this clone itself: At one of its ends the junction is not consistent with the germline gene, which may arise from a read error. The chain uses TRBV4-3 and TRBJ2-7, with D possibly matching TRBD1 (5 bases). CDR1 is LGHNA, CDR2 YSLEER, per germline. The CDR3 has 12 amino acids. This CDR3 is CASSQDWAGFVF. In nucleotides, the CDR3 is TGCGCCAGCAGCCAAGATTGGGCAGGGTTTGTTTTC.

The chain recombines TRBV13 with TRBJ2-7; 12 nucleotides agree with TRBD1. Per germline, CDR1 PRHDT and CDR2 FYEKMQ (reference sequence). The CDR3 sequence is 14 residues long. Germline trimming cut 5 bases from V and 4 bases from J; bases unmatched to any gene: 3. CDR3 nucleotides: TGTGCCAGCAGCGGGGGACAGGGGGCTTACGAGCAGTACTTC. This gives the protein CASSGGQGAYEQYF.

This clone came up once. The CDR3 spells CASSQADGANEKLFF. The CDR3 bases are TGTGCCAGCAGCCAAGCAGACGGGGCCAATGAAAAACTGTTTTTT. The chain carries TRBV4-2 and TRBJ1-4, with D perhaps matching TRBD1 (5 bases). The germline CDR1 and CDR2 sequences are LGHNA and YNFKEQ. The CDR3 totals 15 residues. Trimming removed 1 base at V and 5 bases at J, with 11 bases between.

This sequence joins TRBV7-3 and TRBJ1-6; no firm D call. CDR1 and CDR2 (germline): SGHTA, FQGTGA. This CDR3 has 14 amino acids. Trimming left V 6 bases short and J 6 bases short, with 12 bases between. CDR3 nucleotides: TGTGCCAGCAGTGGGGTCGAGGGTAATTCACCCCTCCACTTT. Amino acid sequence: CASSGVEGNSPLHF.

V usage is TRBV30 and J usage is TRBJ2-5, with D uncertain. The CDR3 is 14 amino acids. Per the germline V gene, CDR1 is GTSNPN and CDR2 is SVGIG (reference sequence). V lost 0 bases, J lost 5 bases, and 13 bases lay in between. This CDR3 reads CAWSVSATEETQYF. DNA of the CDR3: TGTGCCTGGAGTGTTTCGGCTACAGAGGAGACCCAGTACTTC.

The V and J genes are TRBV5-4 and TRBJ2-5, with 8 positions matching TRBD1. V lost 4 bases, J lost 4 bases, and 3 bases stayed unmatched. Germline CDR1 reads SGHNT; CDR2 reads YYREEE (reference sequence). CDR3 length equals 13 residues. The CDR3 sequence: CASSIGQGETQYF. The DNA for the CDR3 is TGTGCCAGCAGCATCGGACAGGGAGAGACCCAGTACTTC.